This T cell receptor (beta chain) was captured in a study of response to subunit inactivated influenza vaccine. In its sample, this clonotype was seen many times. Its antigen is as yet unknown. Using its own MiXCR run on the RT-PCR reads, TCRdb lists one record per CDR3 protein. The sample holds approximately 480,000 distinct CDR3 sequences; approximately 10% are singletons and the top ten take roughly 12%. General study findings and limits: The authors offered the suggestion that each seasonal influenza vaccination recruits few new T cells.

Sample: PBMCs from blood, taken roughly 45 days after vaccination. The sequence was obtained from a man in his forties or fifties who received an inactivated influenza vaccine.

The CDR3 protein is CASSLGAIREQFF. The CDR3 nucleotides read TGTGCCAGCAGCTTAGGGGCTATTCGTGAGCAGTTCTTC. This sequence joins TRBV7-2 and TRBJ2-1, with D unresolved. The CDR3 has 13 residues. V was pared by 1 base and J by 9 bases, with 10 bases between. Germline V gene data show CDR1 as SGHTA and CDR2 as FQGNSA.